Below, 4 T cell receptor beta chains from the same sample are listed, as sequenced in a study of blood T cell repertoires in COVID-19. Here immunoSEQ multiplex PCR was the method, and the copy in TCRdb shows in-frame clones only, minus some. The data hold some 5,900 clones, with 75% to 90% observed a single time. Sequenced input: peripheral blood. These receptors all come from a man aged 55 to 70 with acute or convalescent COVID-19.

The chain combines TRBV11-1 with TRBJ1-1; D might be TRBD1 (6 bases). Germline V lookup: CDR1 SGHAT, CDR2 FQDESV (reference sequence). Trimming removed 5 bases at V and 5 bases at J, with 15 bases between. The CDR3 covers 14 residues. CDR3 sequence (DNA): TGTGCCAGCAGCCGAACAGGGAAGAGGACTGAAGCTTTCTTT. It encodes CASSRTGKRTEAFF.

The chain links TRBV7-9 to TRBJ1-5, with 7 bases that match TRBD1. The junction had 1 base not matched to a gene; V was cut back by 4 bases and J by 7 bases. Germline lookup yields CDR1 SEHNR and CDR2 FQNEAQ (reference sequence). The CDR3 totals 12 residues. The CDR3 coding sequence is TGTGCCAGCAGCTGGGACAGACAGCCCCAGCATTTT. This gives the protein CASSWDRQPQHF.

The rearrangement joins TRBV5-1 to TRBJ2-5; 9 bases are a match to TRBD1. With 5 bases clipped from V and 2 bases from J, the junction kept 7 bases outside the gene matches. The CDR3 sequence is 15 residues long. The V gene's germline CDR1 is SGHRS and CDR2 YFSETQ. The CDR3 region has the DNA TGCGCCAGCAGATCGGACAGGGGAGGGCAAGAGACCCAGTACTTC. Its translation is CASRSDRGGQETQYF.

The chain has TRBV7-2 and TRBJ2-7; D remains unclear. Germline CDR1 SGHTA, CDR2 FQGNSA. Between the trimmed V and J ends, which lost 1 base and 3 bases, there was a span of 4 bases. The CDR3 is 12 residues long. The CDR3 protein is CASSLVLYEQYF. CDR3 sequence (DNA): TGTGCCAGCAGCTTAGTACTCTACGAGCAGTACTTC.